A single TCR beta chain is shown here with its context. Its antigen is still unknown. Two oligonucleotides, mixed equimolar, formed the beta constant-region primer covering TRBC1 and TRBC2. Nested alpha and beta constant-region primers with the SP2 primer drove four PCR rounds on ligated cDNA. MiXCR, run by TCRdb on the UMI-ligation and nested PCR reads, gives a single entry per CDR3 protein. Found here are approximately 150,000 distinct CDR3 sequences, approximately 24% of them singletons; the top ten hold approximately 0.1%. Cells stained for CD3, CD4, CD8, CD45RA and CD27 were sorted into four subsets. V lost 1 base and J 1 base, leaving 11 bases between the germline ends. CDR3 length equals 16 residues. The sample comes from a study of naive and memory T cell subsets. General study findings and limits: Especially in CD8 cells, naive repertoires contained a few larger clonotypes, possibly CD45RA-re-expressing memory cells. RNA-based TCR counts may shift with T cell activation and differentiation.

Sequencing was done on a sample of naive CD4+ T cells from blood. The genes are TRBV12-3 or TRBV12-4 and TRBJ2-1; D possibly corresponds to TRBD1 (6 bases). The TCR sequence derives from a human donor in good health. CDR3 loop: CASSLGGHRSYNEQFF. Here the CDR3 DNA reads TGTGCCAGCAGTTTAGGGGGACATCGATCCTACAATGAGCAGTTCTTC.